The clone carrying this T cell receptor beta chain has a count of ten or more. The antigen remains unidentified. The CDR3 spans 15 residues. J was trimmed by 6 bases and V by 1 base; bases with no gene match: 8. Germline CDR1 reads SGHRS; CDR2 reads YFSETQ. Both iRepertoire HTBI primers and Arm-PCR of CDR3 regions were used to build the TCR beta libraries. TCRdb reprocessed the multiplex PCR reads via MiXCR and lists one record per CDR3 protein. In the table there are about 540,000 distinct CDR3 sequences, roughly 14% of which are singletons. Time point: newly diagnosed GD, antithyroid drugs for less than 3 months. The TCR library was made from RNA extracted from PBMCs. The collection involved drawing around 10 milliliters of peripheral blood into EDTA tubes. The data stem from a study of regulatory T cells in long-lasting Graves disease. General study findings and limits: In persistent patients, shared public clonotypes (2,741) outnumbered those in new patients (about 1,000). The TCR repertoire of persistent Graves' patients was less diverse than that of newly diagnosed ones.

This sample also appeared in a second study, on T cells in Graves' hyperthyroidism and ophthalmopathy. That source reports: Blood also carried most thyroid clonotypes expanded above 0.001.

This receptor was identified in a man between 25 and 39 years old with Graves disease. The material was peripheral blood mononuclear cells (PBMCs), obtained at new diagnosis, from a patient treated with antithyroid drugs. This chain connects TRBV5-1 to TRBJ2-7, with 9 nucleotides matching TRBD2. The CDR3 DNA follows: TGCGCCAGCAGCTTGAAGGCTAGCGGGACGGCCGAGCAGTACTTC. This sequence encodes CASSLKASGTAEQYF.